A single sample is the source of the 30 T cell receptor beta chains below, sequenced in a study of blood T cell repertoires in COVID-19 (dated by TCRdb to about 2020). Preparation of the library involved the immunoSEQ multiplex PCR assay. TCRdb took over this immuneACCESS table, retaining in-frame rearrangements with V and J assigned. Such tables are incomplete; in checked studies, under half of the missing clones stem from an unresolved V gene, and the remainder is unexplained. The sample records more than 150,000 clones, roughly 90% of which are singletons. The top ten constitute about 3.9% of the sample. Sequenced material: peripheral blood. These receptors came from a woman in her 70s with acute or convalescent COVID-19.

There are a few counts of this clone. V gene TRBV5-1 combines with J gene TRBJ1-6, with TRBD1 as a possible D gene (6 bases). The CDR3 loop spans 16 amino acids. Trimming removed 4 bases from V and 0 bases from J, with 11 bases in between. Germline values: CDR1 SGHRS, CDR2 YFSETQ. CDR3 DNA: TGCGCCAGCAGCGAAAGAGGGGGCTCCTATAATTCACCCCTCCACTTT. This encodes CASSERGGSYNSPLHF.

This chain joins TRBV5-1 and TRBJ1-6, with 7 bases identical to TRBD1. Germline CDR1 and CDR2: SGHRS and YFSETQ. CDR3 size: 16 residues. V lost 1 base, J lost 4 bases, and 5 bases stayed unmatched. The CDR3 DNA reads TGCGCCAGCAGCTTGCTAGGGACAGAATATAATTCACCCCTCCACTTT. This encodes CASSLLGTEYNSPLHF.

The rearrangement joins TRBV3-1 (or the pseudogene TRBV3-2) to TRBJ1-6; D is perhaps TRBD1 (6 bases). Germline values: CDR1 LGHDT, CDR2 YNNKEL (reference sequence). The CDR3 sequence is 14 residues long. Trimming stripped 1 base from V and 11 bases from J, with 12 bases between. CDR3: CASSQVWTEAPLHF. CDR3 nucleotides: TGTGCCAGCAGCCAAGTTTGGACAGAGGCACCCCTCCACTTT.

The chain is built from TRBV24-1 and TRBJ1-4, with D perhaps matching TRBD1 (6 bases). Germline values: CDR1 KGHDR, CDR2 SFDVKD. The CDR3 loop spans 14 amino acids. Trimming pared 4 bases from V and 3 bases from J, leaving 8 bases between. CDR3 region: CATSEGTSNEKLFF. The CDR3 bases are TGTGCCACCAGTGAAGGGACATCTAATGAAAAACTGTTTTTT.

The gene calls are TRBV28 and TRBJ2-7, with D possibly matching TRBD1 (7 bases). CDR1 and CDR2 from the germline V gene are MDHEN and SYDVKM. The CDR3 is 16 residues long. Between the trimmed V and J ends, which lost 6 bases and 0 bases, there was a span of 18 bases. CDR3 region: CASSFRGDGFSYEQYF. The CDR3 region has the DNA TGTGCCAGCAGCTTCAGGGGGGACGGGTTCTCCTACGAGCAGTACTTC.

The chain is built from TRBV7-3 and TRBJ2-3, with 8 bases matching TRBD2. V was clipped by 5 bases and J by 8 bases; unmatched bases: 12. This CDR3 spans 15 amino acids. CDR1 is SGHTA and CDR2 is FQGTGA in the germline V gene. CDR3 amino acids: CASSLPPGLGSTQYF. CDR3 coding DNA: TGTGCCAGCAGCCTACCACCGGGACTAGGGTCTACGCAGTATTTT.

The rearrangement links TRBV5-6 to TRBJ1-1, with 8 bases aligning to TRBD1. Germline V gene sequence: CDR1 SGHDT, CDR2 YYEEEE. CDR3 length: 16 residues. The V gene end was trimmed by 3 bases and the J gene end by 1 base; junction bases not matched to a gene: 8. CDR3 in amino acids: CASSSQQGGGNTEAFF. The CDR3, as DNA: TGTGCCAGCAGCTCCCAACAGGGGGGCGGGAACACTGAAGCTTTCTTT.

The genes are TRBV11-2 and TRBJ2-1; 7 bases are shared with TRBD2. CDR1 and CDR2 (germline): SGHAT, FQNNGV. Unmatched junction bases numbered 6, after V lost 0 bases and J lost 7 bases. The CDR3 consists of 15 residues. The CDR3 DNA follows: TGTGCCAGCAGCTTAGATGGGGGGGAGTGGAATGAGCAGTTCTTC. It encodes CASSLDGGEWNEQFF.

The rearrangement links TRBV28 to TRBJ2-2, with 10 bases matching TRBD2. This CDR3 comprises 22 residues. Germline CDR1 MDHEN, CDR2 SYDVKM. Unmatched junction bases numbered 20, after V lost 3 bases and J lost 1 base. The CDR3 here is CASSFYPGRTSGQLRNTGELFF. The CDR3 DNA reads TGTGCCAGCAGTTTCTATCCAGGGAGGACTAGCGGACAACTTAGGAACACCGGGGAGCTGTTTTTT.

V is TRBV5-8 and J is TRBJ2-5; no definite D call. CDR1 is SGHTS, CDR2 YDEGEE, per germline. The length of the CDR3 is 13 residues. V was trimmed by 1 base and J by 5 bases, leaving 9 bases between them. CDR3 DNA sequence: TGTGCCAGCAGCTTGACGACTCAGGAGACCCAGTACTTC. It specifies CASSLTTQETQYF. Combining the CDR3 with reference TRBV5-8 and TRBJ2-5 gives the whole variable domain EAGVTQSPTHLIKTRGQQATLRCSPISGHTSVYWYQQALGLGLQFLLWYDEGEERNRGNFPPRFSGRQFPNYSSELNVNALELEDSALYLCASSLTTQETQYFGPGTRLLVL.

The chain carries TRBV5-1 and TRBJ2-3; tentative D call: TRBD1 (6 bases). This CDR3 comprises 15 residues. V shed 3 bases and J shed 2 bases, with 13 bases lying between them. CDR1 and CDR2 (germline): SGHRS, YFSETQ. For the CDR3, the DNA is TGCGCCAGCAGCTCGCAGGGGTTAAACACAGATACGCAGTATTTT. Residues: CASSSQGLNTDTQYF.

The chain uses TRBV19 and TRBJ2-1, with 9 positions matching TRBD1. Losses at the gene ends were 8 bases for V and 15 bases for J; bases not matched to a gene: 11. The CDR3 length is 12 residues. Germline CDR1 is LNHDA and CDR2 is SQIVND (reference sequence). The CDR3 DNA is TGTGCCAGTTCAATTCCGGGACAGGGTGGGTTCTTC. Protein: CASSIPGQGGFF.

The chain couples TRBV4-3 to TRBJ1-2, with D unclear. This CDR3 has 15 amino acids. The germline gives CDR1 LGHNA, CDR2 YSLEER. The V gene lost 1 base and the J gene lost 2 bases, with 11 bases spanning the gap. The CDR3 DNA sequence: TGCGCCAGCAGCCAAGGAGTAGCCGTCAACTATGGCTACACCTTC. It specifies CASSQGVAVNYGYTF.

The chain carries TRBV9 and TRBJ1-2; possible D gene TRBD1, 5 bases. The germline V and J ends were trimmed by 6 bases and 2 bases, with 14 bases remaining between them. This CDR3 has 14 amino acids. From germline, CDR1 is SGDLS and CDR2 YYNGEE. The DNA of the CDR3 is TGTGCCAGCACTTACACGGGGGTCAACTATGGCTACACCTTC. It yields the protein CASTYTGVNYGYTF.

This clone showed up just once. The chain links TRBV5-5 to TRBJ1-6, with D possibly TRBD1 on 5 matching bases. The CDR3 loop spans 16 amino acids. Deletions cut 4 bases from V and 8 bases from J, with 19 bases between. CDR1 is SGHKS and CDR2 is YYEKEE in the germline V gene (reference sequence). The CDR3 sequence is CASSPSGGRLDSPLHF. Written as DNA, the CDR3 is TGTGCCAGCAGCCCGTCGGGGGGACGGTTGGATTCACCCCTCCACTTT.

The chain is built from TRBV5-6 and TRBJ1-1; D is perhaps TRBD1 (6 bases). Germline V gene data show CDR1 as SGHDT and CDR2 as YYEEEE. Trimming removed 2 bases at V and 1 base at J, with 12 bases between. This CDR3 has 15 amino acids. The CDR3 protein is CASSLTGQPNTEAFF. CDR3 nucleotide sequence: TGTGCCAGCAGCTTAACCGGACAGCCGAACACTGAAGCTTTCTTT.

The chain employs TRBV6-5 and TRBJ1-1; no clear D. V dropped 7 bases and J dropped 4 bases, with 16 bases sitting between them. CDR1 MNHEY and CDR2 SVGAGI come from the germline V gene. The CDR3 has 14 amino acids. CDR3 bases: TGTGCCAGCACCACAGCGGAGGGCGGCACTGAAGCTTTCTTT. Protein sequence: CASTTAEGGTEAFF.

The chain employs TRBV25-1 and TRBJ1-3; weak D call: TRBD1 (5 bases). V dropped 2 bases and J dropped 3 bases, with 8 bases sitting between them. From germline, CDR1 is MGHDK and CDR2 SYGVNS. This CDR3 spans 14 amino acids. CDR3 nucleotides: TGTGCCAGCAGTGAAGCAGGGCGTGGAAACACCATATATTTT. Protein product: CASSEAGRGNTIYF.

The CDR3 sequence: CASSYAGREQYF. The DNA for the CDR3 is TGTGCCAGCAGCTACGCCGGGAGGGAGCAGTACTTC. The V call is TRBV11-2, the J call TRBJ2-7, with 7 bases aligning to TRBD2. The CDR3 sequence is 12 residues long. V trimming: 4 bases; J trimming: 7 bases; junction bases outside the gene matches: 4. Per germline, CDR1 SGHAT and CDR2 FQNNGV.

This rearrangement joins TRBV5-1 to TRBJ2-1; D ambiguous. This CDR3 spans 14 amino acids. The ends were cut back, 0 bases at V and 0 bases at J, with 4 bases in the middle. CDR1 and CDR2 from the germline V gene are SGHRS and YFSETQ. CDR3 in DNA: TGCGCCAGCAGCTTGGGGAGCTCCTACAATGAGCAGTTCTTC. It codes for CASSLGSSYNEQFF.

The CDR3 reads CASSLDLSGELFF. In DNA form, the CDR3 reads TGTGCCAGCAGCTTAGACTTATCCGGGGAGCTGTTTTTT. The V and J genes are TRBV7-9 and TRBJ2-2; D unresolved. V was shortened by 1 base and J by 6 bases, with 6 bases between the two germline ends. This CDR3 is built from 13 residues. From germline, CDR1 is SEHNR and CDR2 FQNEAQ (reference sequence).

CDR3 sequence: CASSSLAGSYNEQFF. The CDR3, as DNA: TGTGCCAGCAGCTCCCTAGCGGGCTCCTACAATGAGCAGTTCTTC. The chain uses TRBV5-4 and TRBJ2-1; TRBD2 matches 8 bases. The CDR3 length is 15 residues. V lost 3 bases, J lost 0 bases, and 2 bases stayed unmatched. The germline gives CDR1 SGHNT, CDR2 YYREEE (reference sequence).

The CDR3 region has the DNA TGTGCCAGCACCTACGGGACAGGGGGCGCAGGCGGCTACACCTTC. Translated, it gives CASTYGTGGAGGYTF. This sequence joins TRBV6-5 and TRBJ1-2, with TRBD1 matching over 12 bases. Germline CDR1 and CDR2: MNHEY and SVGAGI. The CDR3 runs 15 residues. Trimming cost V 7 bases and J 8 bases; bases outside gene matches: 11.

The rearrangement joins TRBV5-1 to TRBJ2-5; 10 bases align to TRBD1. V lost 4 bases, J lost 5 bases, and 5 bases stayed unmatched. Germline V lookup: CDR1 SGHRS, CDR2 YFSETQ. This CDR3 comprises 14 residues. The CDR3 here is CASSRTGGWETQYF. The CDR3 region has the DNA TGCGCCAGCAGCCGGACAGGGGGGTGGGAGACCCAGTACTTC.

V gene TRBV10-3 combines with J gene TRBJ1-1, with TRBD1 identical over 10 bases. Looked up from germline, CDR1 is ENHRY and CDR2 is SYGVKD. The ends lost 4 bases at V and 4 bases at J; junction bases unmatched: 12. CDR3 size: 17 residues. The DNA for the CDR3 is TGTGCCATCAGTGCCGTGGGGACAGGGGTCGTCGGCACTGAAGCTTTCTTT. Translating gives CAISAVGTGVVGTEAFF.

The gene calls are TRBV5-1 and TRBJ2-2; D possibly matches TRBD1 or TRBD2 (5 bases each). The ends were cut back, 4 bases at V and 3 bases at J, with 16 bases in the middle. CDR3 size: 16 residues. The germline V gene encodes CDR1 SGHRS and CDR2 YFSETQ. Here the CDR3 reads CASSLGEPVDTGELFF. CDR3 nucleotides: TGCGCCAGCAGCCTGGGGGAGCCAGTGGACACCGGGGAGCTGTTTTTT.

The chain uses TRBV7-3 and TRBJ1-2; D is perhaps TRBD1 (5 bases). Trimming stripped 5 bases from V and 4 bases from J, with 14 bases between. Germline loops: CDR1 SGHTA, CDR2 FQGTGA. The CDR3 totals 14 residues. The DNA for the CDR3 is TGTGCCAGCAGCCCCTACGGGACTTCCTATGGCTACACCTTC. This encodes CASSPYGTSYGYTF.

The chain uses TRBV4-3 and TRBJ2-7; D remains ambiguous. Trimming stripped 0 bases from V and 0 bases from J, with 12 bases between. The CDR3 is 16 residues long. Germline CDR1 is LGHNA and CDR2 is YSLEER. The CDR3 loop reads CASSQDFSGPSYEQYF. Written as DNA, the CDR3 is TGCGCCAGCAGCCAAGATTTCTCAGGTCCCTCCTACGAGCAGTACTTC.

The chain links TRBV28 to TRBJ1-1, with TRBD1 as a possible D gene (6 bases). V was cut by 1 base and J by 8 bases, with 8 bases left in between. The length of the CDR3 is 12 residues. Germline CDR1 and CDR2: MDHEN and SYDVKM. CDR3: CASSLYGTEAFF. In DNA, the CDR3 is TGTGCCAGCAGTTTATATGGGACAGAAGCTTTCTTT.

This sequence joins TRBV7-2 and TRBJ1-2; TRBD1 matches at 7 bases. Germline V gives CDR1 SGHTA, CDR2 FQGNSA. CDR3 length equals 15 residues. J lost 8 bases, V lost 4 bases, and 13 bases had no gene match. CDR3 in amino acids: CASSSHSTGPGGYTF. CDR3 sequence (DNA): TGTGCCAGCAGCTCCCACTCGACAGGGCCGGGGGGCTACACCTTC.